The rows below give T cell receptor beta chains drawn from one sample of a study of T-cell reconstitution after alpha-beta-depleted transplantation in children. TCRdb processed the PCR reads anew with MiXCR; each CDR3 protein has one entry. Of about 610,000 distinct CDR3 sequences listed, over 9.5% are singletons. This material consisted of PBMCs from the stem cell graft donor, taken from the stem cell graft. These receptors originate from a human donor who donated a stem cell graft to a child with acute myeloid leukemia. Each CDR3 is given with its conserved first and last residue. D genes are given only for firm matches. Only part of the rows carry a size: once, few, many, or a class if the clone is expanded.

v_call	clone_size	d_call	j_call	cdr3_length	cdr3_nt	cdr3_aa
TRBV27	.	TRBD1	TRBJ1-2	15	TGTGCCAGCAGTTGGACAGGGGGTCCTAACTATGGCTACACCTTC	CASSWTGGPNYGYTF
TRBV4-3	many	.	TRBJ2-3	18	TGCGCCAGCAGCCCGCGGACCCCGGGCACGAGATACACAGATACGCAGTATTTT	CASSPRTPGTRYTDTQYF
TRBV5-6	many	TRBD1	TRBJ2-5	13	TGTGCCAGCAGTCTCAGGACAGGAGAGACCCAGTACTTC	CASSLRTGETQYF
TRBV29-1	.	.	TRBJ1-1	10	TGCAGCGCCACAAGGGCTGAAGCTTTCTTT	CSATRAEAFF
TRBV6-2/TRBV6-3	many	.	TRBJ2-7	15	TGTGCCAGCAGTCCTCCCACAGGGAAGGCCTACGAGCAGTACTTC	CASSPPTGKAYEQYF
TRBV29-1	few	.	TRBJ1-2	12	TGCAGCGTTGAGATGGGTATTGGTGGCTACACCTTC	CSVEMGIGGYTF
TRBV29-1	.	.	TRBJ2-2	14	TGCAGCGTTGGGGTCCAGGGGATCACCGGGGAGCTGTTTTTT	CSVGVQGITGELFF
TRBV20-1	many	TRBD2	TRBJ2-7	14	TGCAGTGCTCGAGGTGCTAGCGGGAGGCGCGAGCAGTACTTC	CSARGASGRREQYF
TRBV6-5	few	TRBD1	TRBJ2-3	17	TGTGCCAGCAGTTACTCGGGTGGGGGGACAGGGATAGATACGCAGTATTTT	CASSYSGGGTGIDTQYF
TRBV24-1	many	.	TRBJ2-3	15	TGTGCCACCAGTGATTTGGGGCGTTCCACAGATACGCAGTATTTT	CATSDLGRSTDTQYF